The TCR beta chain under discussion was sequenced for a study of patients and donors after allogeneic stem cell transplantation. This clonotype has more than one count but fewer than ten. V dropped 5 bases and J dropped 7; count of bases not matched to a gene: 5. The germline V gene encodes CDR1 MDHEN and CDR2 SYDVKM. The CDR3 contains 15 residues. TCRdb re-analysed the RT-PCR reads in MiXCR, keeping a single row per CDR3 protein. The data contain roughly 40,000 distinct CDR3 sequences, roughly 30% of them seen just once; the ten biggest clones take up more than 70%. This sequence was found in a human donor who was either an allogeneic HSCT recipient or a stem cell or donor lymphocyte infusion donor (not recorded which). It is not recorded whose cells these are; they may come from a transplant donor. The sequencing input was blood, either unsorted or a sorted T cell fraction (not recorded which). The gene calls are TRBV28 and TRBJ2-1; 13 bases match TRBD2. The CDR3 region has the DNA TGTGCCAGCAGTCAAACTAGCGGGAGGGCTAATGAGCAGTTCTTC. Its protein is CASSQTSGRANEQFF.